This entry lists 18 T cell receptor beta chains sequenced from one sample in a study of cytomegalovirus exposure and HLA in healthy donors. PCR employed 60 Vbeta and 13 Jbeta primers. Sequencing used immunoSEQ multiplex PCR; TCRdb keeps in-frame clones, though not all of them. In the table there are 120,000 or so clones, around 78% of which are singletons. Source material: PBMCs. These receptor sequences come from a woman in her 40s in good health and CMV-seronegative.

The chain employs TRBV5-1 and TRBJ2-7; weak D call: TRBD1 (5 bases). V lost 0 bases and J 4 bases, leaving 14 bases between the germline ends. This CDR3 region has 15 residues. The germline V gene encodes CDR1 SGHRS and CDR2 YFSETQ. In nucleotides, the CDR3 is TGCGCCAGCAGCTTGGGTACAGGCACCTTTTACGAGCAGTACTTC. It yields the protein CASSLGTGTFYEQYF.

J is TRBJ2-3 and V is TRBV6-1, with D possibly being TRBD2 (6 bases). The CDR3 loop spans 15 amino acids. The germline V gene has CDR1 MNHNS and CDR2 SASEGT. V gave up 6 bases and J gave up 4 bases, with 17 bases separating them. This CDR3 is CASRTGTLLADTQYF. The CDR3 coding sequence is TGTGCCAGCAGAACCGGGACTCTTCTTGCAGATACGCAGTATTTT.

The chain combines TRBV9 with TRBJ2-1; 10 positions match TRBD2. Trimming took 4 bases from V and 0 from J; bases not matched to a gene: 4. CDR3 length: 16 amino acids. Germline loops: CDR1 SGDLS, CDR2 YYNGEE. The CDR3 region is CASSPPSGSSYNEQFF. The CDR3 DNA follows: TGTGCCAGCAGCCCCCCTAGCGGGAGCTCCTACAATGAGCAGTTCTTC.

DNA of the CDR3: TGTGCCAGCAGCCGAGGGACAGGTTTGGGGGAGACCCAGTACTTC. This sequence encodes CASSRGTGLGETQYF. The genes are TRBV11-3 and TRBJ2-5; 8 bases map to TRBD1. Losses at the gene ends were 5 bases for V and 5 bases for J; bases not matched to a gene: 10. Germline V lookup: CDR1 SGHNT, CDR2 YENEEA. This CDR3 contains 15 residues.

This chain uses TRBV5-4 with TRBJ2-7; 8 bases are a match to TRBD2. The CDR3 loop spans 17 amino acids. V trimming: 0 bases; J trimming: 1 base; junction bases outside the gene matches: 9. Germline CDR1 reads SGHNT; CDR2 reads YYREEE (reference sequence). CDR3: CASSLGGASGLSYEQYF. CDR3 in DNA: TGTGCCAGCAGCTTGGGTGGGGCTAGCGGGCTTTCCTACGAGCAGTACTTC.

This clone was recorded a few times. The chain is built from TRBV5-1 and TRBJ2-1; the match to TRBD1 covers 8 bases. CDR1 is SGHRS, CDR2 YFSETQ, per germline. This CDR3 has 15 residues. V was clipped by 4 bases and J by 6 bases; unmatched bases: 9. The CDR3 protein is CASSQDRGHGNEQFF. The CDR3 nucleotides read TGCGCCAGCAGCCAAGACAGGGGACATGGCAATGAGCAGTTCTTC.

The V call is TRBV5-1, the J call TRBJ2-6, with D unclear. In germline, CDR1 is SGHRS, CDR2 YFSETQ. The length of the CDR3 is 15 residues. The ends were cut back, 4 bases at V and 4 bases at J, with 12 bases in the middle. The DNA for the CDR3 is TGCGCCAGCAGCGACGGAAGCGCCGGGGCCAACGTCCTGACTTTC. It yields the protein CASSDGSAGANVLTF.

This rearrangement joins TRBV7-2 to TRBJ1-1, with 8 nucleotides matching TRBD1. The CDR3 runs to 15 residues. V gave up 4 bases and J gave up 4 bases; unmatched junction bases: 8. Germline V lookup: CDR1 SGHTA, CDR2 FQGNSA. The CDR3 DNA reads as TGTGCCAGCAGCTCTCGGACAGGGTGGAGCACTGAAGCTTTCTTT. Translating gives CASSSRTGWSTEAFF.

The chain couples TRBV5-4 to TRBJ2-5; D might be TRBD2 (6 bases). From germline, CDR1 is SGHNT and CDR2 YYREEE (reference sequence). This CDR3 is built from 14 residues. The ends were cut back, 0 bases at V and 5 bases at J, with 11 bases in the middle. In nucleotides, the CDR3 is TGTGCCAGCAGCTTGGGGGGGGTCCGGGAGACCCAGTACTTC. It yields the protein CASSLGGVRETQYF. Supplemented by reference TRBV5-4 and TRBJ2-5, the full variable domain reads ETGVTQSPTHLIKTRGQQVTLRCSSQSGHNTVSWYQQALGQGPQFIFQYYREEENGRGNFPPRFSGLQFPNYSSELNVNALELDDSALYLCASSLGGVRETQYFGPGTRLLVL.

The J gene is TRBJ2-5, the V gene TRBV29-1; maybe TRBD1 (6 bases). The CDR3 has 15 amino acids. V was shortened by 7 bases and J by 2 bases, with 20 bases between the two germline ends. Germline CDR1 and CDR2: SQVTM and ANQGSEA. CDR3 sequence: CSASRPGTSQETQYF. The CDR3 nucleotides read TGCAGCGCCTCCCGGCCCGGGACATCTCAAGAGACCCAGTACTTC. The full variable domain, its missing parts supplied by reference TRBV29-1 and TRBJ2-5, is SAVISQKPSRDICQRGTSLTIQCQVDSQVTMMFWYRQQPGQSLTLIATANQGSEATYESGFVIDKFPISRPNLTFSTLTVSNMSPEDSSIYLCSASRPGTSQETQYFGPGTRLLVL.

V usage is TRBV10-1 and J usage is TRBJ2-3, with D maybe TRBD1 (6 bases). Trimming pared 5 bases from V and 2 bases from J, leaving 20 bases between. This CDR3 contains 17 residues. Looked up from germline, CDR1 is WNHNN and CDR2 is SYGVQD (reference sequence). The DNA of the CDR3 is TGCGCCAGCAGTCCGGGACAAAGATTAGGTCCCACAGATACGCAGTATTTT. It specifies CASSPGQRLGPTDTQYF.

The chain has TRBV4-1 and TRBJ2-3; TRBD1 matches at 7 bases. The J segment lost 4 bases and the V segment lost 2 bases, leaving 9 bases of the junction unmatched. The CDR3 consists of 16 residues. Germline V gene sequence: CDR1 MGHRA, CDR2 YSYEKL. CDR3 sequence: CASSQTSGGTADTQYF. The CDR3 DNA is TGCGCCAGCAGCCAAACGTCAGGGGGAACCGCAGATACGCAGTATTTT.

About this clone: This sample also contains other DNA sequences that code for the same CDR3. This chain uses TRBV5-1 with TRBJ2-5, with D unresolved. The CDR3 is made up of 11 amino acids. The V and J ends lost 3 bases and 2 bases respectively, with 2 bases between them. The germline V gene encodes CDR1 SGHRS and CDR2 YFSETQ. The CDR3 loop is CASSSQETQYF. CDR3 nucleotide sequence: TGCGCCAGCAGCTCTCAAGAGACCCAGTACTTC.

This clone was recorded only once. V and J are TRBV28 and TRBJ1-3; D unclear. CDR3 length: 11 residues. Trimming removed 8 bases at V and 2 bases at J, with 4 bases between. Germline assignment: CDR1 MDHEN and CDR2 SYDVKM. The CDR3 loop reads CASGPGNTIYF. CDR3 in DNA: TGTGCCAGCGGGCCTGGAAACACCATATATTTT.

This chain joins TRBV6-6 and TRBJ2-7; the D is unclear. CDR3 length: 11 amino acids. Deletions cut 11 bases from V and 2 bases from J, with 10 bases between. The germline V gene has CDR1 MNHNY and CDR2 SVGAGI (reference sequence). The CDR3 loop reads CAAGGAYEQYF. Here the CDR3 DNA reads TGTGCCGCCGGCGGAGCCTACGAGCAGTACTTC.

The CDR3 loop reads CASGPGQSRTEAFF. CDR3 in DNA: TGTGCCAGCGGCCCCGGACAAAGCAGGACTGAAGCTTTCTTT. The chain employs TRBV6-5 and TRBJ1-1; a weak D match, TRBD1 (5 bases). The V end lost 8 bases, the J end lost 5 bases, and 18 bases lay between the germline ends. The germline gives CDR1 MNHEY, CDR2 SVGAGI. This CDR3 comprises 14 residues.

The chain uses TRBV7-2 and TRBJ2-7; TRBD2 aligns across 10 bases. This CDR3 contains 15 residues. J gave up 5 bases and V 5 bases, and 9 bases lay outside the gene matches. Germline lookup yields CDR1 SGHTA and CDR2 FQGNSA. The CDR3: CASSPRRLAGDEQYF. DNA of the CDR3: TGTGCCAGCAGCCCGCGCCGGCTAGCGGGAGACGAGCAGTACTTC.

In regard to this clone: One end of the junction varies from germline; a read error may be responsible. The CDR3 region is CSSSLIQGLPSYEQYF. CDR3 bases: TGTTCCAGCAGCTTGATACAGGGTCTTCCCTCCTACGAGCAGTACTTC. The rearrangement uses TRBV7-9 and TRBJ2-7; D may be TRBD1 (6 bases). Looked up from germline, CDR1 is SEHNR and CDR2 is FQNEAQ (reference sequence). The CDR3 sequence is 16 residues long.